This T cell receptor beta chain was found in a study of CD8+ T cells in alopecia areata. On the study more broadly: Twice a day, 5 to 10 mg of oral tofacitinib was administered to treated patients. Study conclusions and caveats: Uncertainty remains about how baseline CD8+ expansion links to response, with one nonresponder. For lesional scalp, especially alopecia totalis/universalis, clonality was higher than in normal scalp.

V lost 5 bases and J 0 bases, leaving 11 bases between the germline ends. The CDR3 consists of 14 residues. Germline V gives CDR1 WNHNN, CDR2 SYGVQD (reference sequence). As for treatment: oral pan-JAK inhibitor, 5-10 mg twice daily. Sequencing used cDNA as its template, made by extracting RNA and reverse transcribing it. Method: immunoSEQ multiplex PCR; TCRdb's copy keeps in-frame clones and lacks some. Seen here are approximately 110,000 clones, approximately 54% observed once, and the top ten hold approximately 12%. As for this clone: What it recognizes is unknown.

The sample was CD8+ T cells sorted from blood, taken at week 24, from a patient treated with tofacitinib. The receptor was isolated from a human donor with alopecia areata. The chain has TRBV10-1 and TRBJ2-7; D is perhaps TRBD2 (6 bases). The CDR3 DNA reads as TGCGCCAGCAGTCCTACACTAGCCTCCTACGAGCAGTACTTC. As protein: CASSPTLASYEQYF.